These 4 T cell receptor beta chains were all obtained from the same sample, sequenced in a study of cytomegalovirus exposure and HLA in healthy donors. The PCR made use of 60 Vbeta and 13 Jbeta primers. The table came from immunoSEQ multiplex PCR; TCRdb's copy has only in-frame clones and leaves some out. The sample lists over 150,000 clones, over 60% occurring once. Specimen: PBMCs. The receptors originated from a middle-aged woman in good health and CMV-seronegative.

Many counts were recorded for this clone. This rearrangement joins TRBV6-1 to TRBJ2-1; D perhaps matches TRBD1 (7 bases). This CDR3 is 16 amino acids long. CDR1 is MNHNS and CDR2 is SASEGT in the germline V gene. V dropped 4 bases and J dropped 0 bases, with 13 bases sitting between them. The CDR3 DNA reads TGTGCCAGCAGTGTGTCAGGGGGACTCTCCTACAATGAGCAGTTCTTC. Translating gives CASSVSGGLSYNEQFF.

The V gene is TRBV6-5, the J gene TRBJ2-3, with 14 positions matching TRBD2. This CDR3 has 15 amino acids. Looked up from germline, CDR1 is MNHEY and CDR2 is SVGAGI. Trimming removed 9 bases from V and 6 bases from J; junction bases left unmatched: 8. The CDR3 spells CASQPGLAGADTQYF. Written as DNA, the CDR3 is TGTGCCAGTCAACCGGGACTAGCGGGAGCTGATACGCAGTATTTT.

The chain combines TRBV7-9 with TRBJ2-1; the D gene is possibly TRBD1 (6 bases). This CDR3 contains 16 residues. V shed 1 base and J shed 0 bases, with 10 bases lying between them. Germline CDR1 is SEHNR and CDR2 is FQNEAQ (reference sequence). The CDR3 sequence: CASSLVGGSSYNEQFF. CDR3 bases: TGTGCCAGCAGCTTAGTAGGGGGTAGCTCCTACAATGAGCAGTTCTTC.

The chain uses TRBV6-5 and TRBJ1-3, with TRBD1 as a possible D gene (6 bases). Germline values: CDR1 MNHEY, CDR2 SVGAGI. The V end was cut by 2 bases, the J end by 4 bases, with 12 bases between. The CDR3 is 15 residues long. The CDR3 reads CASSYRGQRGNTIYF. CDR3 coding DNA: TGTGCCAGCAGTTACCGTGGACAGCGCGGAAACACCATATATTTT.